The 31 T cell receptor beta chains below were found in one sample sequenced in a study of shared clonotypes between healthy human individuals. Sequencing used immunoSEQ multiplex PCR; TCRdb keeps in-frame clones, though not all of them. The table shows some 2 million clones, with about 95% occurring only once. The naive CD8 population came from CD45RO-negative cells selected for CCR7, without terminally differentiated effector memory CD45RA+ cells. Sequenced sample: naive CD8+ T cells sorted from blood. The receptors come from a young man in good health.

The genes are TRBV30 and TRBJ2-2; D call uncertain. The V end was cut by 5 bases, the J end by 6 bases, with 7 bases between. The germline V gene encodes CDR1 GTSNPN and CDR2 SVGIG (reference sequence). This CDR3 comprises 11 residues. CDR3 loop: CAWDHAGELFF. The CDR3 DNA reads TGTGCCTGGGACCACGCCGGGGAGCTGTTTTTT.

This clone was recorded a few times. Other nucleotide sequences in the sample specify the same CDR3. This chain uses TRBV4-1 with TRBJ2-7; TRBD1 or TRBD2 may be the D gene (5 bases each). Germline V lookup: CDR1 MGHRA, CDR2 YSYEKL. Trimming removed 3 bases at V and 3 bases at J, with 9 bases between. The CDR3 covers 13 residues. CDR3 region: CASSHRDGYEQYF. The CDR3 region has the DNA TGCGCCAGCAGCCACAGGGACGGCTACGAGCAGTACTTC.

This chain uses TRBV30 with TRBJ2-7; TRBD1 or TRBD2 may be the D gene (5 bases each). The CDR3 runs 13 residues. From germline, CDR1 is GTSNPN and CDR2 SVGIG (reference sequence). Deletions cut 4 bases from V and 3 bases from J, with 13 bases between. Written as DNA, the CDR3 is TGTGCCTGGACCTCCTGGGACGTCTACGAGCAGTACTTC. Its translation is CAWTSWDVYEQYF.

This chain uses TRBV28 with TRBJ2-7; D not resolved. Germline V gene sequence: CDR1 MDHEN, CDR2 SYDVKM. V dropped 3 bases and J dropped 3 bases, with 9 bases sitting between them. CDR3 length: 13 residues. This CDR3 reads CASSFTEFYEQYF. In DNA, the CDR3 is TGTGCCAGCAGTTTCACGGAGTTCTACGAGCAGTACTTC.

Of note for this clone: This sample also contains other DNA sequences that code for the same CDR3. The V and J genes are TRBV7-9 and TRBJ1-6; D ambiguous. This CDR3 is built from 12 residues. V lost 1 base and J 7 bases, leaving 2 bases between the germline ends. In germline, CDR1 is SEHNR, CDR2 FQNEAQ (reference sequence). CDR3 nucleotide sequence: TGTGCCAGCAGCTTAGACAATTCACCCCTCCACTTT. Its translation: CASSLDNSPLHF.

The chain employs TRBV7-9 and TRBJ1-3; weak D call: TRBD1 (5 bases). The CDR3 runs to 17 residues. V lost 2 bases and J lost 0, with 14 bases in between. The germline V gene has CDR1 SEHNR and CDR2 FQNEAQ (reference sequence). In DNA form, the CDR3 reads TGTGCCAGCAGCTTAAATAAGGGGTCCCTCTCTGGAAACACCATATATTTT. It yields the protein CASSLNKGSLSGNTIYF.

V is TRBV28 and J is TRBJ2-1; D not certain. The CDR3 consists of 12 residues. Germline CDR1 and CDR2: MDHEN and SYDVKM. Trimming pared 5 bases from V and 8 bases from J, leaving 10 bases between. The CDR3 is CASSPPGDEQFF. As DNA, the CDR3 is TGTGCCAGCAGTCCCCCGGGCGATGAGCAGTTCTTC.

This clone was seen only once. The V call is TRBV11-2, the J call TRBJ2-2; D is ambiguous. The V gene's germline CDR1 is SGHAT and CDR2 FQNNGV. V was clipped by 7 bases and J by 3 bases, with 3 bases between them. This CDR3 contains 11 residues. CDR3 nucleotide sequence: TGTGCCAGCACCCACACCGGGGAGCTGTTTTTT. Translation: CASTHTGELFF.

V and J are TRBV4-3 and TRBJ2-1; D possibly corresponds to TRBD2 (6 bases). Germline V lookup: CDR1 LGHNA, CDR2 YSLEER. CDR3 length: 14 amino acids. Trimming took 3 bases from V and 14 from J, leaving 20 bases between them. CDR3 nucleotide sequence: TGCGCCAGCAGCCAGACGAAGCGGGCAAGGGCGAAGTTCTTC. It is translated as CASSQTKRARAKFF.

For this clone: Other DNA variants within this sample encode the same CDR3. CDR3 region: CASRTDSSNQPQHF. DNA of the CDR3: TGTGCCAGCAGGACTGACAGTAGCAATCAGCCCCAGCATTTT. This chain links TRBV27 with TRBJ1-5; D is perhaps TRBD1 (5 bases). This CDR3 comprises 14 residues. The V gene lost 6 bases and the J gene lost 0 bases, with 9 bases spanning the gap. Germline V gene data show CDR1 as MNHEY and CDR2 as SMNVEV (reference sequence).

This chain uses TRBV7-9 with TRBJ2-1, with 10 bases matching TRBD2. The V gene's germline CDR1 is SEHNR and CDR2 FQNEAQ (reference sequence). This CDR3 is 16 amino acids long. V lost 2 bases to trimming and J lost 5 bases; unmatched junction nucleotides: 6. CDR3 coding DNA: TGTGCCAGCAGCTTATTCCCTAGCGGGAGTAACAATGAGCAGTTCTTC. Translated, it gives CASSLFPSGSNNEQFF.

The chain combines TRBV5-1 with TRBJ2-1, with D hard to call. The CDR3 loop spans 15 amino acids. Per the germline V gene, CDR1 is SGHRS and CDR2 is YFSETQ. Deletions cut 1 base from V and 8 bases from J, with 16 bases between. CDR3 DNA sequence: TGCGCCAGCAGCTTGAAATACGCCAGTGGGGATGAGCAGTTCTTC. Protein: CASSLKYASGDEQFF.

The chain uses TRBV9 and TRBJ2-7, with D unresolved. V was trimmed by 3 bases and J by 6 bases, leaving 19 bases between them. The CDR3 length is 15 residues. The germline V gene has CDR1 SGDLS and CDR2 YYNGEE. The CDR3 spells CASSALDSRASEQYF. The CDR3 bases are TGTGCCAGCAGCGCCCTCGACTCCCGGGCGTCCGAGCAGTACTTC.

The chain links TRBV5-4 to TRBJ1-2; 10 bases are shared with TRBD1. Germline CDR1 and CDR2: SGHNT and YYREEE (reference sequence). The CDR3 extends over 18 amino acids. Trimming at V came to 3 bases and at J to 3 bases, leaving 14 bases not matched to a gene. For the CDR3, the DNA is TGTGCCAGCAGCTCCGACGACAGGGGGCGAGGGGTTGACTATGGCTACACCTTC. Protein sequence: CASSSDDRGRGVDYGYTF.

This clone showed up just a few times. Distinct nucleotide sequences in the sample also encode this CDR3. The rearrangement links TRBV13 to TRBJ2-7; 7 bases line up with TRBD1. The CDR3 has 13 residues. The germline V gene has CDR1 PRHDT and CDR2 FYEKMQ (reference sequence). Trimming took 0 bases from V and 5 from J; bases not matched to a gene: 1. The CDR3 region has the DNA TGTGCCAGCAGCTTAGGACAGGGGAACGAGCAGTACTTC. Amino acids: CASSLGQGNEQYF.

CDR3 amino acids: CASSLDGYNEQFF. In DNA, the CDR3 is TGTGCCAGCAGCTTGGACGGATACAATGAGCAGTTCTTC. V and J are TRBV13 and TRBJ2-1; D is undetermined. V dropped 3 bases and J dropped 4 bases, with 7 bases sitting between them. The CDR3 is made up of 13 amino acids. Germline V gene sequence: CDR1 PRHDT, CDR2 FYEKMQ (reference sequence). The whole variable domain, filled in from reference TRBV13 and TRBJ2-1, reads AAGVIQSPRHLIKEKRETATLKCYPIPRHDTVYWYQQGPGQDPQFLISFYEKMQSDKGSIPDRFSAQQFSDYHSELNMSSLELGDSALYFCASSLDGYNEQFFGPGTRLTVL.

For the CDR3, the DNA is TGCAGCGTTGAAGACCCATCTTTATCTTATCTGACAGGGGATGTCACTGAAGCTTTCTTT. Its translation: CSVEDPSLSYLTGDVTEAFF. J is TRBJ1-1 and V is TRBV29-1; 8 bases are shared with TRBD1. Trimming cost V 0 bases and J 4 bases; bases outside gene matches: 22. This CDR3 region has 20 residues. Germline CDR1 reads SQVTM; CDR2 reads ANQGSEA.

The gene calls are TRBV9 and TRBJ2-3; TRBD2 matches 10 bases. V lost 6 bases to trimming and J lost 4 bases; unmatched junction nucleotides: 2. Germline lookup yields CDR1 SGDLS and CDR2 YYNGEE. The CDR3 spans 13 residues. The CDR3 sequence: CASNSGGSDTQYF. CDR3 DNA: TGTGCCAGCAATAGCGGGGGGTCAGATACGCAGTATTTT.

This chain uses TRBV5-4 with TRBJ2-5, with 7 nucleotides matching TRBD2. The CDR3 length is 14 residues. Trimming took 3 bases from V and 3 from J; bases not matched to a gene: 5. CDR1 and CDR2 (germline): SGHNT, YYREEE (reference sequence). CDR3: CASSWGGAEETQYF. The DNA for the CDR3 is TGTGCCAGCAGCTGGGGGGGTGCAGAAGAGACCCAGTACTTC.

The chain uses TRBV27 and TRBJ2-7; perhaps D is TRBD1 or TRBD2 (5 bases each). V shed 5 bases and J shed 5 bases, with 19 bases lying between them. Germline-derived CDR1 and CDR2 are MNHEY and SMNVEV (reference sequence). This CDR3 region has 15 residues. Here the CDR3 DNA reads TGTGCCAGCAGTCCCATCGGCCCAGGGACCCACGAGCAGTACTTC. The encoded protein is CASSPIGPGTHEQYF.

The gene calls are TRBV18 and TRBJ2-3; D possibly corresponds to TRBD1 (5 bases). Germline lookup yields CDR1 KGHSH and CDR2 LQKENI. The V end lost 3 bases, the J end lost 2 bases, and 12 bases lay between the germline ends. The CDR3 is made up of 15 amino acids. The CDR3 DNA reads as TGTGCCAGCTCACCGGGGTCGACAGTCACAGATACGCAGTATTTT. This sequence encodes CASSPGSTVTDTQYF.

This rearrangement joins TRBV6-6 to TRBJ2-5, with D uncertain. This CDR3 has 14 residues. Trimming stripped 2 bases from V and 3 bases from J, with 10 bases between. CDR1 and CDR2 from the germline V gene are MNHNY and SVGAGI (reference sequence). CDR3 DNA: TGTGCCAGCAGTTACGTACTGTTGGAAGAGACCCAGTACTTC. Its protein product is CASSYVLLEETQYF.

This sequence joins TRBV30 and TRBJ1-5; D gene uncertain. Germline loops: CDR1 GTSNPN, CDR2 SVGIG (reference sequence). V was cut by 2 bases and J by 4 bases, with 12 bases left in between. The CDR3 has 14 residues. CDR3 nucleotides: TGTGCCTGGAGTAGTGGTCGGGGAAATCAGCCCCAGCATTTT. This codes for CAWSSGRGNQPQHF.

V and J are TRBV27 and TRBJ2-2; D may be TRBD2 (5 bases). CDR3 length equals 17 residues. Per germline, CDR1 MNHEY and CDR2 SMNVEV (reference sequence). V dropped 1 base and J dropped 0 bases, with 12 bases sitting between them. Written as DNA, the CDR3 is TGTGCCAGCAGTTTATTGGGAGTGACCCCGAACACCGGGGAGCTGTTTTTT. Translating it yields CASSLLGVTPNTGELFF.

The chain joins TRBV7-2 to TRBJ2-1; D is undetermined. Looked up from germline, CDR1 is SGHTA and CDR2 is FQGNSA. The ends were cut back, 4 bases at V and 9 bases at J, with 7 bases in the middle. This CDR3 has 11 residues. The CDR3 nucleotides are TGTGCCAGCAGCTCAGTTGTTGAGCAGTTCTTC. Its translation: CASSSVVEQFF.

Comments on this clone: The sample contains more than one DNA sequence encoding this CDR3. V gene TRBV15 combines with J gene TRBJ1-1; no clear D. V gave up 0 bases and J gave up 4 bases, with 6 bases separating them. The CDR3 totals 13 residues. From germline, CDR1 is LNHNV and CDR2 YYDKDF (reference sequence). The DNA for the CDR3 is TGTGCCACCAGCAGAGATCAAGGCACTGAAGCTTTCTTT. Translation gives CATSRDQGTEAFF.

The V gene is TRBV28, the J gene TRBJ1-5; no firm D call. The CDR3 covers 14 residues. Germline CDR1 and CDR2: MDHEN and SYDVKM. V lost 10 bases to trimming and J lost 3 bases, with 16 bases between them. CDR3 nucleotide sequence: TGTGCCACCCTGGCTGGGTATAACAATCAGCCCCAGCATTTT. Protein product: CATLAGYNNQPQHF. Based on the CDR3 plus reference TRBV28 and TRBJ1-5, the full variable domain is DVKVTQSSRYLVKRTGEKVFLECVQDMDHENMFWYRQDPGLGLRLIYFSYDVKMKEKGDIPEGYSVSREKKERFSLILESASTNQTSMYLCATLAGYNNQPQHFGDGTRLSIL.

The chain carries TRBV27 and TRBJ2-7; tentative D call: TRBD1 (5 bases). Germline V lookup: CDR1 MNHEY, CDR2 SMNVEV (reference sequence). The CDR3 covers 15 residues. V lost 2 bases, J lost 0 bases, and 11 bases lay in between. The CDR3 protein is CASSLVQENSYEQYF. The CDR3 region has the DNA TGTGCCAGCAGTTTAGTACAGGAAAACTCCTACGAGCAGTACTTC.

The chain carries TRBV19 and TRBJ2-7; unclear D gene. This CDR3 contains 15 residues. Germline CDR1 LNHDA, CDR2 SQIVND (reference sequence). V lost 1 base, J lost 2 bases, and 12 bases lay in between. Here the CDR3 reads CASSIVAGQTYEQYF. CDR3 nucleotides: TGTGCCAGTAGTATAGTGGCAGGCCAGACCTACGAGCAGTACTTC. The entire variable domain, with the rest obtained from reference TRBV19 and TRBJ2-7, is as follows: DGGITQSPKYLFRKEGQNVTLSCEQNLNHDAMYWYRQDPGQGLRLIYYSQIVNDFQKGDIAEGYSVSREKKESFPLTVTSAQKNPTAFYLCASSIVAGQTYEQYFGPGTRLTVT.

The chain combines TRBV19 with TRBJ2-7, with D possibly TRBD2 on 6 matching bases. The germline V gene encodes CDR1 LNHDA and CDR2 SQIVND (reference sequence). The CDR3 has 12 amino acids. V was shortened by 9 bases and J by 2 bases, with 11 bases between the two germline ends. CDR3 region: CASGSGTYEQYF. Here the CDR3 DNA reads TGTGCCAGCGGTAGCGGCACCTACGAGCAGTACTTC.

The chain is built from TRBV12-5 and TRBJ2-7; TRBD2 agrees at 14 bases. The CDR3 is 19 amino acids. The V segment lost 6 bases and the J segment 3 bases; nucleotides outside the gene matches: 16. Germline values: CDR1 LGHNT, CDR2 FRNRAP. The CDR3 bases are TGTGCTAGTGGGAAAACTCCGGGACTAGCGGGAGTATCGGGCTACGAGCAGTACTTC. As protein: CASGKTPGLAGVSGYEQYF.